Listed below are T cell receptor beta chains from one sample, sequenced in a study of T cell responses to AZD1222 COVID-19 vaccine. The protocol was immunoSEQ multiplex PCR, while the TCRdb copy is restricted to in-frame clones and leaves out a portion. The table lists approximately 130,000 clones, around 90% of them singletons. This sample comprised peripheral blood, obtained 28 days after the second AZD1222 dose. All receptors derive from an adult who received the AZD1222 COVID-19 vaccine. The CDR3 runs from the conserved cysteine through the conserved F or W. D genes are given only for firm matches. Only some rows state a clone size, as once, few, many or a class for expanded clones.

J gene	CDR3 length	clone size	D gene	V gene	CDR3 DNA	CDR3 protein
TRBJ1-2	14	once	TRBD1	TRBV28	TGTGCCAGCAGTCTCCCGGGACAGGCGGGGGGCTACACCTTC	CASSLPGQAGGYTF
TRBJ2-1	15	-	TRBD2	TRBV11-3	TGTGCCAGCAGCTCCTCTTCTAGAGCGGGAGAAGGGCAGTTCTTC	CASSSSSRAGEGQFF
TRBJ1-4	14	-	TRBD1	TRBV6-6	TGTGCCAGCAGATCGGACAGGGTAGGAGAAAAACTGTTTTTT	CASRSDRVGEKLFF
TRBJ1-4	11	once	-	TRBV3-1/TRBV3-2	TGTGCCAGCAGCCGAACTGAAAAACTGTTTTTT	CASSRTEKLFF
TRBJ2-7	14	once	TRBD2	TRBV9	TGTGCCAGCAGCCCGAGGGGCGGGGGGTACGAGCAGTACTTC	CASSPRGGGYEQYF
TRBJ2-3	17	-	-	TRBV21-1	TGTGCCAGCAGCAAAGGGGGGACTAGCGGGAGCACAGATACGCAGTATTTT	CASSKGGTSGSTDTQYF
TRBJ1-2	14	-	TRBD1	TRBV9	TGTGCCAGCAGCGGTGGAGGGACAGGCTATGGCTACACCTTC	CASSGGGTGYGYTF
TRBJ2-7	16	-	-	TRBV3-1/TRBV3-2	TGTGCCAGCAGCCTCCCCTACCAGGGAGGAACCTACGAGCAGTACTTC	CASSLPYQGGTYEQYF
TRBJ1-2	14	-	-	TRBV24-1	TGTGCCACCAGTGATTCCGACAGGATGTATGGCTACACCTTC	CATSDSDRMYGYTF
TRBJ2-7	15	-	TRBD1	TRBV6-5	TGTGCCAGCAGTTACTCTGGGGACAGGGGACACGAGCAGTACTTC	CASSYSGDRGHEQYF
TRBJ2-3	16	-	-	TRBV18	TGTGCCAGCTCCCCAGCAGGGACCAGGGCGGTAGATACGCAGTATTTT	CASSPAGTRAVDTQYF
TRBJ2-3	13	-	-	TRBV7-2	TGTGCCAGCAGCTTACCAGGTCTGGGGGCGCAGTATTTT	CASSLPGLGAQYF
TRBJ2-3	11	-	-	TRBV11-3	TGTGCCAGCAGCTTCACAGATACGCAGTATTTT	CASSFTDTQYF
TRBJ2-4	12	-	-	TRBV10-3	TGTGCCATCAGTGAGGGATATAACATTCAGTACTTC	CAISEGYNIQYF
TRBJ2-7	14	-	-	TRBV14	TGTGCCAGCAGCCAAGAGCAGGGTATCTACGAGCAGTACTTC	CASSQEQGIYEQYF
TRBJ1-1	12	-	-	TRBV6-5	TGTGCCAGCAGACCCCGACAGGCTGAAGCTTTCTTT	CASRPRQAEAFF
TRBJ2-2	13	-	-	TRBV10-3	TGTGCCATCAGTGACATGGGGGCCGGGGAGCTGTTTTTT	CAISDMGAGELFF
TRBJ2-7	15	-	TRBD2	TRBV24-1	TGTGCCACCAGTGACCATGCGGGAGGGCTATACGAGCAGTACTTC	CATSDHAGGLYEQYF
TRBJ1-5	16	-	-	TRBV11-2	TGTGCCAGCAGCTCTCTACAGTTCTATAGCAATCAGCCCCAGCATTTT	CASSSLQFYSNQPQHF
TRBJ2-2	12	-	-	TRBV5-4	TGTGCCAGCAGCTTGGGGGACGGGGAGCTGTTTTTT	CASSLGDGELFF
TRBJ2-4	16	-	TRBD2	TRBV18	TGTGCCAGCTCACCCATAGCGGGAGTGGCCAAAAACATTCAGTACTTC	CASSPIAGVAKNIQYF
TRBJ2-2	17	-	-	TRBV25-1	TGTGCCAGCAGTGACGCCCAGGGACTCCTGAACACCGGGGAGCTGTTTTTT	CASSDAQGLLNTGELFF
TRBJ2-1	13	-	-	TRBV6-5	TGTGCCAGCTCCGTACCGGGCTCCGATGAGCAGTTCTTC	CASSVPGSDEQFF
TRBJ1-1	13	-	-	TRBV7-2	TGTGCCAGCAGTTTGACAGTGAACACTGAAGCTTTCTTT	CASSLTVNTEAFF
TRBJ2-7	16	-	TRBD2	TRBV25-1	TGTGCCAGCAGTGACCAACTAGCGGGAGTACGGTACGAGCAGTACTTC	CASSDQLAGVRYEQYF
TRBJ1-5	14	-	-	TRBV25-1	TGTGCCAGCAGTGAATCAGGGGAGGGTCAGCCCCAGCATTTT	CASSESGEGQPQHF
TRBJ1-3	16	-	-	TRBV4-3	TGCGCCAGCAGCCAAGGGTCAGGAGAAGGGGGAAACACCATATATTTT	CASSQGSGEGGNTIYF
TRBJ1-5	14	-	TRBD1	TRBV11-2	TGTGCCAGCAGCTGGGGACAGAAGGATCAGCCCCAGCATTTT	CASSWGQKDQPQHF
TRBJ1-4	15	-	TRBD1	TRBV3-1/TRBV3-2	TGTGCCAGCAGCCAATCCGGGACAGGCAATGAAAAACTGTTTTTT	CASSQSGTGNEKLFF
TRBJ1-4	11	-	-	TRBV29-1	TGCAGCGTTGTAGTGAATGAAAAACTGTTTTTT	CSVVVNEKLFF
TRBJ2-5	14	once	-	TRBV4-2	TGTGCCAGCAGCCAAGGACAGGGAGGGGAGACCCAGTACTTC	CASSQGQGGETQYF
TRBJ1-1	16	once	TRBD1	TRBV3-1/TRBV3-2	TGTGCCAGCAGCCGCGGACAGGGGGGAATGAACACTGAAGCTTTCTTT	CASSRGQGGMNTEAFF
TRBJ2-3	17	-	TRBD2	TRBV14	TGTGCCAGCAAGCCCTTGGGACTAGCGGAGAGTGCAGATACGCAGTATTTT	CASKPLGLAESADTQYF
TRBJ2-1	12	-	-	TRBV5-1	TGCGCCAGCACAGCGGAGTACAATGAGCAGTTCTTC	CASTAEYNEQFF
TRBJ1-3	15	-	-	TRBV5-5	TGTGCCAGCAGCTCTACAGGATACTCTGGAAACACCATATATTTT	CASSSTGYSGNTIYF
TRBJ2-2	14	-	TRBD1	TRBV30	TGTGCCTGGAGGACAGGGGGGAACACCGGGGAGCTGTTTTTT	CAWRTGGNTGELFF
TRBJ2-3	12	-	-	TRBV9	TGTGCCAGCAGCGTAGGCGGTGATACGCAGTATTTT	CASSVGGDTQYF
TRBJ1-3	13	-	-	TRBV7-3	TGTGCCAGCAGCAGTCAGGGGTTAAACACCATATATTTT	CASSSQGLNTIYF
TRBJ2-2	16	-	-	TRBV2	TGTGCCAGCAGGGGGGGACAAACGAAAAACACCGGGGAGCTGTTTTTT	CASRGGQTKNTGELFF
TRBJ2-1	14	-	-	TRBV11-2	TGTGCCAGCAGCTTTTCTCGGGGTGTGGCTGAGCAGTTCTTC	CASSFSRGVAEQFF
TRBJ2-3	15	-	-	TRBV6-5	TGTGCCAGCACCGAATCGGGGACCGCACCAGATACGCAGTATTTT	CASTESGTAPDTQYF
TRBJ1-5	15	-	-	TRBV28	TGTGCCAGCAGTTTACTCGCGAGGGGAAATCAGCCCCAGCATTTT	CASSLLARGNQPQHF